The entry that follows covers one TCR beta chain sequence. Its matching antigen is unknown. The entry originates in a study of cytomegalovirus exposure and HLA in healthy donors. This PCR relied on a set of 60 Vbeta primers and 13 Jbeta primers. Clones were sequenced by immunoSEQ multiplex PCR, and TCRdb holds only the in-frame ones, with some missing. The sample has roughly 150,000 clones, approximately 80% seen once; the top ten hold 14%. Study-level results: Reportedly, diagnosis of cytomegalovirus status by the classifier showed high specificity and sensitivity. The study reported that TCR beta sequences accurately predicted HLA-A and HLA-B alleles in most subjects.

Despite likely unrecorded immune exposures, the donors were nominally healthy at the time of sampling. V lost 3 bases to trimming and J lost 4 bases, with 17 bases between them. This CDR3 has 16 residues. Germline-derived CDR1 and CDR2 are SEHNR and FQNEAQ (reference sequence). The sequence came from a woman in her thirties or forties in good health and CMV-seronegative. V usage is TRBV7-9 and J usage is TRBJ2-3, with D uncertain. Sequencing used PBMCs. The CDR3 region is CASSFLSGRVPDTQYF. The CDR3 bases are TGTGCCAGCAGCTTTCTTTCTGGTCGAGTTCCAGATACGCAGTATTTT.